This TCR beta chain was profiled in a study of cytomegalovirus exposure and HLA in healthy donors. The CDR3 is 17 residues long. With 8 bases removed from V and 6 bases from J, the gap between germline ends came to 23 bases. CDR1 is SGHNT, CDR2 YENEEA, per germline. Study-level findings and limits: The CMV antigen specificity of a few CMV-associated chains was confirmed through in vitro analysis. Near-uniform donor sequencing depth was presumed by presence/absence analyses.

PCR was performed using 60 Vbeta and 13 Jbeta primers. The table came from immunoSEQ multiplex PCR; TCRdb's copy has only in-frame clones and leaves some out. Of roughly 120,000 clones listed, 70% to 80% are singletons. Points on this clone: As yet, its antigen is unknown.

This chain connects TRBV11-3 to TRBJ2-6; the D gene is possibly TRBD2 (6 bases). Sequencing was done on a sample of PBMCs. The TCR comes from a man over 45 in good health and CMV-seropositive. The DNA for the CDR3 is TGTGCCAGCGGAGTCGCGGGACGGCTCTGGGTGGCCAACGTCCTGACTTTC. It yields the protein CASGVAGRLWVANVLTF. Drawing the rest from reference TRBV11-3 and TRBJ2-6, the complete variable domain is EAGVVQSPRYKIIEKKQPVAFWCNPISGHNTLYWYLQNLGQGPELLIRYENEEAVDDSQLPKDRFSAERLKGVDSTLKIQPAELGDSAVYLCASGVAGRLWVANVLTFGAGSRLTVL.